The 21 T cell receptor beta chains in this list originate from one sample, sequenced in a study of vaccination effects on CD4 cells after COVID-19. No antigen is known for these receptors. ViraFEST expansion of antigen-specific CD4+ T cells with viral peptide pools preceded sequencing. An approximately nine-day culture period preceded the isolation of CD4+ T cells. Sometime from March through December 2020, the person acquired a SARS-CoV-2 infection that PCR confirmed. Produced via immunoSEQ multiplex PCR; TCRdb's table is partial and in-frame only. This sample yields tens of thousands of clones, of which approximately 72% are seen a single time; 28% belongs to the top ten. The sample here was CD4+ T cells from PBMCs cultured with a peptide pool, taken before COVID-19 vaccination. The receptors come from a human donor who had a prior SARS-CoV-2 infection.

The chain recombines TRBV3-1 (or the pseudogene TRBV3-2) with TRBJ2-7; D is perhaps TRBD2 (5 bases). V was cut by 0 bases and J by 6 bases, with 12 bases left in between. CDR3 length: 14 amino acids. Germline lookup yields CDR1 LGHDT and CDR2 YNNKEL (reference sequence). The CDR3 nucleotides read TGTGCCAGCAGCCAAGATCTCGCAGGAGGCGAGCAGTACTTC. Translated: CASSQDLAGGEQYF.

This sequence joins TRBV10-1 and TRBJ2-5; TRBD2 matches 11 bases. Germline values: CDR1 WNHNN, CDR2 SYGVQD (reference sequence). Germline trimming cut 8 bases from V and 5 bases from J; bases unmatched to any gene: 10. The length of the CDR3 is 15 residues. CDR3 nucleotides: TGCGCCAGCCCTGGGACTAGCGGAGGGGGGGAGACCCAGTACTTC. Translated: CASPGTSGGGETQYF.

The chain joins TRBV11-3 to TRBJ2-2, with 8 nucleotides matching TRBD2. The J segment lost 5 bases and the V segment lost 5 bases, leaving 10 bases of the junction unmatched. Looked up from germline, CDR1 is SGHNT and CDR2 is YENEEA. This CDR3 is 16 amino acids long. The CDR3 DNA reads TGTGCCAGCAGCAATCCGAGGGGCGGGAGGACCGGGGAGCTGTTTTTT. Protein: CASSNPRGGRTGELFF.

The CDR3 DNA is TGTGCCAGCAGTGAGATAGCCCTTCTTGGTAACACCATATATTTT. This translates into CASSEIALLGNTIYF. The chain combines TRBV6-1 with TRBJ1-3, with no clear D. CDR3 length: 15 residues. The ends were cut back, 3 bases at V and 7 bases at J, with 16 bases in the middle. From germline, CDR1 is MNHNS and CDR2 SASEGT.

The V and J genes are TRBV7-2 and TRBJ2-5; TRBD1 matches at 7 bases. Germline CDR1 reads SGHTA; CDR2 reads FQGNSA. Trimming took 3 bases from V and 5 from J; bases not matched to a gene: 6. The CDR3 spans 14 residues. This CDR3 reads CASSFPTGFETQYF. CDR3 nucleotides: TGTGCCAGCAGCTTCCCGACAGGGTTTGAGACCCAGTACTTC. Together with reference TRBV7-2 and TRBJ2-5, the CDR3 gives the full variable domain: GAGVSQSPSNKVTEKGKDVELRCDPISGHTALYWYRQSLGQGLEFLIYFQGNSAPDKSGLPSDRFSAERTGGSVSTLTIQRTQQEDSAVYLCASSFPTGFETQYFGPGTRLLVL.

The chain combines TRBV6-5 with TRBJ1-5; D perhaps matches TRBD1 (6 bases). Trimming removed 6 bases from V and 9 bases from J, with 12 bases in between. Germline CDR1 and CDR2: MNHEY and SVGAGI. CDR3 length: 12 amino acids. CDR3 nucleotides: TGTGCCAGCAGCACAGGGAAGGCGCCCCAGCATTTT. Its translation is CASSTGKAPQHF.

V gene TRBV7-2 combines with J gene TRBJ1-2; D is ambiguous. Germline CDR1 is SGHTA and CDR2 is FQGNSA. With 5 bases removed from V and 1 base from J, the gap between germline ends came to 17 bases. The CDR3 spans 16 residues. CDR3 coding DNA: TGTGCCAGCAGCGTAGGGAGGGCCCAACTTAACTATGGCTACACCTTC. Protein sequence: CASSVGRAQLNYGYTF.

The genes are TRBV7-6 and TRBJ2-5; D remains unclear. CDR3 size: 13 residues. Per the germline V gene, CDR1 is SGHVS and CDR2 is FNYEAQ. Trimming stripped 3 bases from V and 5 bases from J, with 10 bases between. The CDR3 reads CASSFGWVETQYF. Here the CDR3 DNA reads TGTGCCAGCAGCTTCGGTTGGGTGGAGACCCAGTACTTC.

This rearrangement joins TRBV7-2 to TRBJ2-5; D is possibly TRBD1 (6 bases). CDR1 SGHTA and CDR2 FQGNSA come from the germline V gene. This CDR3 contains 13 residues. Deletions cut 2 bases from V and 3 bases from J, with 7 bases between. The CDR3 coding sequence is TGTGCCAGCAGCTTAAACAGGGAAGAGACCCAGTACTTC. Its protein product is CASSLNREETQYF.

CDR3 amino acids: CASSGRVLARTDTQYF. The CDR3 DNA sequence: TGTGCCAGCAGCGGTAGGGTACTAGCCCGCACAGATACGCAGTATTTT. The J gene is TRBJ2-3, the V gene TRBV7-9; a possible D gene is TRBD2 (6 bases). Trimming stripped 5 bases from V and 1 base from J, with 16 bases between. CDR3 size: 16 residues. CDR1 and CDR2 from the germline V gene are SEHNR and FQNEAQ (reference sequence).

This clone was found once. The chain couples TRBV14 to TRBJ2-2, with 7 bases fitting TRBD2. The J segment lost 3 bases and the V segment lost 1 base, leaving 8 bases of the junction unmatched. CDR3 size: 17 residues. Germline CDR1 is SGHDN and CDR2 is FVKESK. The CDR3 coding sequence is TGTGCCAGCAGCCAAGCCCTAATGGCGGGGGACACCGGGGAGCTGTTTTTT. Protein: CASSQALMAGDTGELFF.

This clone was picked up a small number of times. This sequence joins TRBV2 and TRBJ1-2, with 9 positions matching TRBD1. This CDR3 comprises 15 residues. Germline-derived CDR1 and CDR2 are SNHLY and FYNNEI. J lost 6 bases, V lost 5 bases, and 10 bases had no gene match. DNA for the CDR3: TGTGCCAGCAGTTATCTGGCACAGGGGGCTGATGGCTACACCTTC. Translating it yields CASSYLAQGADGYTF.

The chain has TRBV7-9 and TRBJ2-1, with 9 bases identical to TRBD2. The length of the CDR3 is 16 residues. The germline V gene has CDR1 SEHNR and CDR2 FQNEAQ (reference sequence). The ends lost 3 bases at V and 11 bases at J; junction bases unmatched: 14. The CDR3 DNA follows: TGTGCCAGCAGCTTCACGAGGGTTAGCGGGAGCCTAAAGCAGTTCTTC. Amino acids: CASSFTRVSGSLKQFF.

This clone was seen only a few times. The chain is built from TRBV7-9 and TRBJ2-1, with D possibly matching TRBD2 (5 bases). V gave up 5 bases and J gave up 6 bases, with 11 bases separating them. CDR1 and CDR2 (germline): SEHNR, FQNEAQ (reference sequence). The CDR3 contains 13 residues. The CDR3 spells CASSARRGNEQFF. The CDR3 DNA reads TGTGCCAGCAGCGCACGACGGGGCAATGAGCAGTTCTTC.

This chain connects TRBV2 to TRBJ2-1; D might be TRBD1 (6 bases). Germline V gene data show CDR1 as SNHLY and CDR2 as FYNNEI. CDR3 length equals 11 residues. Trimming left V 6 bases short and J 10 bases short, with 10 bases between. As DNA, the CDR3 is TGTGCCAGCAGCCGGCAGGGGGAGCAGTTCTTC. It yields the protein CASSRQGEQFF.

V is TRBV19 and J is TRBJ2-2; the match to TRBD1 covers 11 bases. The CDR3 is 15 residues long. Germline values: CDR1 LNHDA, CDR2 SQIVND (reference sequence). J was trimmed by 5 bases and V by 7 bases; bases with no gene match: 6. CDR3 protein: CASTTGTGGTGELFF. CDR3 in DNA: TGTGCCAGTACTACCGGGACAGGGGGAACCGGGGAGCTGTTTTTT.

The CDR3, as DNA: TGCGCCAGCAGCCGGACAGAAGCAGATACGCAGTATTTT. It codes for CASSRTEADTQYF. The chain uses TRBV5-1 and TRBJ2-3; maybe TRBD1 (6 bases). The CDR3 totals 13 residues. Germline-derived CDR1 and CDR2 are SGHRS and YFSETQ. V lost 4 bases, J lost 4 bases, and 10 bases lay in between.

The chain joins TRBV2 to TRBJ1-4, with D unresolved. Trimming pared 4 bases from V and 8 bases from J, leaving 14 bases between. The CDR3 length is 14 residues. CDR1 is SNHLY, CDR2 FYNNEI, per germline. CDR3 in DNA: TGTGCCAGCAGTGGGGGTACGATGGCGGAAAAACTGTTTTTT. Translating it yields CASSGGTMAEKLFF.

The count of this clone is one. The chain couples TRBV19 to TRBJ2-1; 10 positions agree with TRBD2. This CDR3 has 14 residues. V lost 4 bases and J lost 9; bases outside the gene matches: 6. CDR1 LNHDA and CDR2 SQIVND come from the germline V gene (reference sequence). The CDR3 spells CASSTVAGGGEQFF. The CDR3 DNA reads TGTGCCAGTAGTACGGTAGCGGGGGGCGGTGAGCAGTTCTTC.

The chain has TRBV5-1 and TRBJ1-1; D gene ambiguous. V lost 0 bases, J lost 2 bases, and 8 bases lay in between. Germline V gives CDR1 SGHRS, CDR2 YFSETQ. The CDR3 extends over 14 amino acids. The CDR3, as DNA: TGCGCCAGCAGCTTGGTAGGAGCAAACACTGAAGCTTTCTTT. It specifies CASSLVGANTEAFF.

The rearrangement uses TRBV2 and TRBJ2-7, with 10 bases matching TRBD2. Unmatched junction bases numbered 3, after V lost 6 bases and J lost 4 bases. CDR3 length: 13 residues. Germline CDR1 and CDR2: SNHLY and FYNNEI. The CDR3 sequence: CASSVGLAYEQYF. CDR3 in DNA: TGTGCCAGCAGCGTGGGACTAGCGTACGAGCAGTACTTC.